The 2 T cell receptor beta chains given below trace back to one sample, sequenced in a study of cytomegalovirus exposure and HLA in healthy donors. The PCR made use of 60 Vbeta and 13 Jbeta primers. Repertoires were generated with immunoSEQ multiplex PCR, while TCRdb's copy carries only in-frame clones and drops some. The sample yields tens of thousands of clones, roughly 80% seen once. Sequenced input: PBMCs. The receptors shown here come from a woman in her thirties or forties in good health and CMV-seropositive.

J is TRBJ2-2 and V is TRBV6-6; 12 nucleotides match TRBD2. The V gene end was trimmed by 5 bases and the J gene end by 5 bases; junction bases not matched to a gene: 6. The CDR3 runs 16 residues. Germline V gene lookup returns CDR1 MNHNY and CDR2 SVGAGI (reference sequence). The DNA for the CDR3 is TGTGCCAGCAGTAACGGCGGACTAGCGGGAACCGGGGAGCTGTTTTTT. Translation gives CASSNGGLAGTGELFF.

This chain connects TRBV4-2 to TRBJ2-7; 8 bases agree with TRBD1. Germline trimming cut 4 bases from V and 6 bases from J; bases unmatched to any gene: 5. The CDR3 has 13 residues. CDR1 is LGHNA and CDR2 is YNFKEQ in the germline V gene. The CDR3 nucleotides read TGTGCCAGCAGCCCGGACAGGGCACGCGAGCAGTACTTC. It translates to CASSPDRAREQYF.